The text below deals with one TCR beta chain. The V gene end was trimmed by 0 bases and the J gene end by 1 base; junction bases not matched to a gene: 4. CDR1 and CDR2 from the germline V gene are SGDLS and YYNGEE. The CDR3 contains 16 residues. This sample was taken from a study of blood T cell repertoires in COVID-19. About the research overall: Spain, Italy and the United States supplied samples that represented acute and convalescent COVID-19.

Authors' analysis steps: Amplification of reference gene primers provided the estimated nucleated cell counts. The assay was immunoSEQ multiplex PCR, and TCRdb's table has in-frame clones only and misses some. D and trimming come from the DNA, and the V and J calls and clone size come from that table. The table has around 230,000 clones, 86% seen once. Seattle patients were enrolled during active infection and followed longitudinally. This sequence originates from a man in his fifties with COVID-19, enrolled during active disease. The V gene is TRBV9, the J gene TRBJ2-3, with 8 bases that match TRBD2. The specimen was peripheral blood. CDR3 nucleotide sequence: TGTGCCAGCAGCGTAGAGCCAGCGGGGGGCACAGATACGCAGTATTTT. As protein: CASSVEPAGGTDTQYF.